A single sample gave rise to the 25 T cell receptor beta chains below, sequenced in a study of regulatory T cells in long-lasting Graves disease. Sample time point: persistent/refractory GD, antithyroid drugs over 5 years with positive TRAb. TCR sequences were obtained from RNA taken from PBMCs. Sequencing libraries for TCR beta were prepared with iRepertoire HTBI primers and Arm-PCR of CDR3 regions. From the multiplex PCR reads, TCRdb called clonotypes with MiXCR, one entry per CDR3 protein. The sample carries more than 350,000 distinct CDR3 sequences, over 20% recorded once. The sample here was peripheral blood mononuclear cells (PBMCs), taken when the disease was refractory, from a patient treated with antithyroid drugs. The receptors come from a female donor with Graves disease.

A note on this clonotype: Given a much more abundant clone one base away, this may be a read error. The chain is built from TRBV12-3 or TRBV12-4 and TRBJ2-2, with 9 bases identical to TRBD2. The CDR3 contains 18 residues. CDR3 DNA: TGTGCCAGCATTTTTCTAGCGGGGCCGGAGCTAGTCACCGGGGGGCTGTTTTTT. It specifies CASIFLAGPELVTGGLFF.

This rearrangement joins TRBV2 to TRBJ2-1, with 13 bases identical to TRBD2. The CDR3 covers 17 residues. Trimming at V came to 6 bases and at J to 4 bases, leaving 9 bases not matched to a gene. The germline gives CDR1 SNHLY, CDR2 FYNNEI. The CDR3 region has the DNA TGTGCCAGCAGCGAAAGACTAGCGGGAGGACCATACAATGAGCAGTTCTTC. This codes for CASSERLAGGPYNEQFF.

The CDR3 sequence is CASRKESGNTIYF. In DNA form, the CDR3 reads TGTGCCAGCCGGAAGGAATCTGGAAACACCATATATTTT. The gene calls are TRBV2 and TRBJ1-3; D call uncertain. The CDR3 runs to 13 residues. The V end lost 8 bases, the J end lost 1 base, and 9 bases lay between the germline ends. Germline CDR1 SNHLY, CDR2 FYNNEI. Full variable domain (missing parts from reference TRBV2 and TRBJ1-3): EPEVTQTPSHQVTQMGQEVILRCVPISNHLYFYWYRQILGQKVEFLVSFYNNEISEKSEIFDDQFSVERPDGSNFTLKIRSTKLEDSAMYFCASRKESGNTIYFGEGSWLTVV.

This clonotype was seen a handful of times. V usage is TRBV2 and J usage is TRBJ2-3; 14 positions agree with TRBD2. In germline, CDR1 is SNHLY, CDR2 FYNNEI. The trim removed 7 bases at V and 5 bases at J, leaving 8 bases unmatched. The CDR3 covers 16 residues. The CDR3 nucleotides read TGTGCCAGCACCATGGGACTAGCGGGAGTAGGAGATACGCAGTATTTT. Translation gives CASTMGLAGVGDTQYF.

V gene TRBV24-1 combines with J gene TRBJ2-5, with 8 bases fitting TRBD1. Germline lookup yields CDR1 KGHDR and CDR2 SFDVKD. This CDR3 is 14 amino acids long. The junction had 7 bases not matched to a gene; V was cut back by 7 bases and J by 4 bases. The DNA of the CDR3 is TGTGCCACCAGCCCCACAGGGGGAGGAGAGACCCAGTACTTC. It codes for CATSPTGGGETQYF.

In this sample, this clonotype turned up a few times. The rearrangement links TRBV28 to TRBJ2-1; no definite D call. Trimming removed 5 bases from V and 0 bases from J, with 8 bases in between. CDR1 and CDR2 from the germline V gene are MDHEN and SYDVKM. This CDR3 contains 14 residues. CDR3 amino acids: CASSKRSSYNEQFF. In DNA form, the CDR3 reads TGTGCCAGCAGTAAAAGGAGCTCCTACAATGAGCAGTTCTTC. The full variable domain, completed using reference TRBV28 and TRBJ2-1, is DVKVTQSSRYLVKRTGEKVFLECVQDMDHENMFWYRQDPGLGLRLIYFSYDVKMKEKGDIPEGYSVSREKKERFSLILESASTNQTSMYLCASSKRSSYNEQFFGPGTRLTVL.

This clonotype was detected many times. The V call is TRBV9, the J call TRBJ2-5; tentative D call: TRBD2 (6 bases). Germline V gene data show CDR1 as SGDLS and CDR2 as YYNGEE. V was pared by 0 bases and J by 5 bases, with 11 bases between. The CDR3 runs to 14 residues. DNA of the CDR3: TGTGCCAGCAGCGTAGCCGGTGGGACTGAGACCCAGTACTTC. Translating gives CASSVAGGTETQYF. The full variable domain, rest sourced from reference TRBV9 and TRBJ2-5, is DSGVTQTPKHLITATGQRVTLRCSPRSGDLSVYWYQQSLDQGLQFLIQYYNGEERAKGNILERFSAQQFPDLHSELNLSSLELGDSALYFCASSVAGGTETQYFGPGTRLLVL.

The sample holds many counts of this clonotype. The genes are TRBV2 and TRBJ1-6; D possibly corresponds to TRBD1 (5 bases). The CDR3 runs 15 residues. The germline V and J ends were trimmed by 4 bases and 6 bases, with 13 bases remaining between them. Germline V lookup: CDR1 SNHLY, CDR2 FYNNEI. CDR3 DNA sequence: TGTGCCAGCAGTGCCAACCCGGGACTTAATTCACCCCTCCACTTT. As protein: CASSANPGLNSPLHF.

On this clonotype itself: This may be a read error, as it is one base from a much larger clone. The chain uses TRBV7-2 and TRBJ2-7; 8 nucleotides agree with TRBD1. The germline V gene encodes CDR1 SGHTA and CDR2 FQGNSA. V lost 4 bases, J lost 2 bases, and 4 bases stayed unmatched. The CDR3 has 14 amino acids. The CDR3: CASSSTTGAYEQYF. The CDR3 DNA sequence: TGTGCCAGCAGCTCTACGACAGGGGCCTACGAGCAGTACTTC.

This clonotype was observed a few times. This chain joins TRBV12-3 or TRBV12-4 and TRBJ2-1; 9 nucleotides line up with TRBD1. Unmatched junction bases numbered 10, after V lost 5 bases and J lost 8 bases. The CDR3 has 15 residues. The chain's CDR3 is CASSHTRTGDDEQFF. The CDR3 DNA reads TGTGCCAGCAGTCACACCCGGACAGGGGACGATGAGCAGTTCTTC.

Ten or more counts support this clonotype. The rearrangement uses TRBV3-1 and TRBJ2-2, with D possibly called TRBD1 or TRBD2 (5 bases each). The V end lost 0 bases, the J end lost 6 bases, and 11 bases lay between the germline ends. Germline loops: CDR1 LGHDT, CDR2 YNNKEL (reference sequence). The CDR3 is made up of 15 amino acids. This chain's CDR3 is CASSQEGRNPGELFF. CDR3 sequence (DNA): TGTGCCAGCAGCCAAGAGGGACGTAACCCCGGGGAGCTGTTTTTT.

This clonotype was picked up many times. DNA for the CDR3: TGTGCCAGCAGTACCGGGACTACCGTACAAGAGACCCAGTACTTC. This encodes CASSTGTTVQETQYF. V is TRBV27 and J is TRBJ2-5; 7 bases line up with TRBD2. Germline values: CDR1 MNHEY, CDR2 SMNVEV (reference sequence). The CDR3 length is 15 residues. V shed 5 bases and J 2 bases; nucleotides not matched to a gene: 8.

A note on this clonotype: With only one base between it and a far larger clone, this is likely a read error. V is TRBV28 and J is TRBJ2-5, with D possibly matching TRBD2 (6 bases). The end of the DNA fits TRBJ2-4 better, so the J call may be wrong. This CDR3 region has 17 residues. Germline V gene lookup returns CDR1 MDHEN and CDR2 SYDVKM. CDR3 nucleotide sequence: TGTGCCAGCAGTCCGAGCGGGTTGGGGATGATGGTCGACATTCAGTACTTC. Amino acid sequence: CASSPSGLGMMVDIQYF.

The chain combines TRBV18 with TRBJ1-5; unclear D gene. This CDR3 comprises 13 residues. Germline V gene lookup returns CDR1 KGHSH and CDR2 LQKENI. V was cut by 2 bases and J by 5 bases, with 7 bases left in between. This CDR3 is CASSPEGYQPQHF. The CDR3 DNA is TGTGCCAGCTCACCAGAGGGATATCAGCCCCAGCATTTT.

This chain uses TRBV20-1 with TRBJ2-5; 8 bases align to TRBD2. J was trimmed by 5 bases and V by 7 bases; bases with no gene match: 6. The CDR3 totals 12 residues. Germline V gene sequence: CDR1 DFQATT, CDR2 SNEGSKA (reference sequence). CDR3 nucleotide sequence: TGCAGTGGGGACGGGAGGGCGGAGACCCAGTACTTC. This translates into CSGDGRAETQYF.

This clonotype was observed a few times. The chain couples TRBV19 to TRBJ2-6; D is uncertain. V lost 9 bases and J 0 bases, leaving 12 bases between the germline ends. Germline-derived CDR1 and CDR2 are LNHDA and SQIVND (reference sequence). This CDR3 spans 15 amino acids. CDR3 amino acids: CASKVESSGANVLTF. CDR3 bases: TGTGCCAGCAAGGTCGAGAGCTCTGGGGCCAACGTCCTGACTTTC.

This chain links TRBV20-1 with TRBJ1-1; D is perhaps TRBD1 (6 bases). Germline CDR1 and CDR2: DFQATT and SNEGSKA (reference sequence). The V and J ends lost 0 bases and 6 bases respectively, with 14 bases between them. The CDR3 is 14 residues long. CDR3 in DNA: TGCAGTGCTAGAGATGGGGGCAGGGCCGCTGAAGCTTTCTTT. This encodes CSARDGGRAAEAFF.

This clonotype occurred a few times. The rearrangement joins TRBV15 to TRBJ2-7; tentative D call: TRBD2 (6 bases). V was cut by 4 bases and J by 7 bases, with 17 bases left in between. Germline CDR1 and CDR2: LNHNV and YYDKDF (reference sequence). The CDR3 covers 14 residues. CDR3 sequence (DNA): TGTGCCACCAGCACCACGGGAGAACCCTGGGAGCAGTACTTC. Amino acid sequence: CATSTTGEPWEQYF.

The rearrangement links TRBV28 to TRBJ2-1, with 12 nucleotides matching TRBD1. This CDR3 is 15 amino acids long. Trimming took 5 bases from V and 7 from J; bases not matched to a gene: 6. Germline V gene data show CDR1 as MDHEN and CDR2 as SYDVKM. CDR3 in amino acids: CASSKGQGARNEQFF. In DNA form, the CDR3 reads TGTGCCAGCAGTAAGGGACAGGGGGCTCGGAATGAGCAGTTCTTC.

This clonotype was counted at least ten times. This sequence joins TRBV12-3 or TRBV12-4 and TRBJ1-4; a possible D gene is TRBD1 (5 bases). The CDR3 has 12 residues. The V end lost 5 bases, the J end lost 8 bases, and 9 bases lay between the germline ends. CDR3 residues: CASSRQSEKLFF. DNA for the CDR3: TGTGCCAGCAGTCGACAGTCAGAAAAACTGTTTTTT.

This clonotype was detected ten times or more. V and J are TRBV3-1 and TRBJ2-7; D is uncertain. The CDR3 runs to 12 residues. V was shortened by 2 bases and J by 8 bases, with 10 bases between the two germline ends. Germline CDR1 reads LGHDT; CDR2 reads YNNKEL (reference sequence). CDR3 loop: CASSQSSLQQYF. The CDR3 DNA is TGTGCCAGCAGCCAATCGTCGCTACAGCAGTACTTC.

The CDR3 region has the DNA TGCAGTCCCCGGGGGGGACGGATGAACACTGAAGCTTTCTTT. It yields the protein CSPRGGRMNTEAFF. This chain joins TRBV20-1 and TRBJ1-1; weak D call: TRBD1 (5 bases). CDR3 length: 14 amino acids. Deletions cut 8 bases from V and 0 bases from J, with 16 bases between. Germline CDR1 and CDR2: DFQATT and SNEGSKA (reference sequence).

The rearrangement joins TRBV7-2 to TRBJ2-3; possible D gene TRBD2, 5 bases. The CDR3 totals 15 residues. V dropped 1 base and J dropped 4 bases, with 12 bases sitting between them. The V gene's germline CDR1 is SGHTA and CDR2 FQGNSA. This chain's CDR3 is CASSLDVRRADTQYF. CDR3 sequence (DNA): TGTGCCAGCAGCTTAGATGTGCGGCGGGCAGATACGCAGTATTTT.

This clonotype was observed a handful of times. V and J are TRBV3-1 and TRBJ2-1, with no clear D. CDR3 length: 14 amino acids. Germline V gene data show CDR1 as LGHDT and CDR2 as YNNKEL (reference sequence). Deletions cut 1 base from V and 8 bases from J, with 12 bases between. CDR3 region: CASSQASYAHEQFF. In nucleotides, the CDR3 is TGTGCCAGCAGCCAAGCTTCGTATGCCCATGAGCAGTTCTTC.

There are a few counts of this clonotype. The DNA of the CDR3 is TGTGCCAGCAGCCTTAAGAGGCCCTATCAAGAGACCCAGTACTTC. This sequence encodes CASSLKRPYQETQYF. J is TRBJ2-5 and V is TRBV5-4; D gene ambiguous. V gave up 4 bases and J gave up 2 bases, with 15 bases separating them. This CDR3 spans 15 amino acids. CDR1 SGHNT and CDR2 YYREEE come from the germline V gene (reference sequence). The whole variable domain, filled in from reference TRBV5-4 and TRBJ2-5, reads ETGVTQSPTHLIKTRGQQVTLRCSSQSGHNTVSWYQQALGQGPQFIFQYYREEENGRGNFPPRFSGLQFPNYSSELNVNALELDDSALYLCASSLKRPYQETQYFGPGTRLLVL.